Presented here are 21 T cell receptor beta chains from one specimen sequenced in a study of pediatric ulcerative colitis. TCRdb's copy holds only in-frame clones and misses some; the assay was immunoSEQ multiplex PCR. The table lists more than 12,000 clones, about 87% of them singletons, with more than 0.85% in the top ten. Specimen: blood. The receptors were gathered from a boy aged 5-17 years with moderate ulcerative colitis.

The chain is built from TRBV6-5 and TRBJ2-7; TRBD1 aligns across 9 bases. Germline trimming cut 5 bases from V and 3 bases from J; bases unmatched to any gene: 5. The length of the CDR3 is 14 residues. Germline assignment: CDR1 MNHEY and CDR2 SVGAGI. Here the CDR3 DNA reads TGTGCCAGCAGTCGTAAGGGACAGGGCTACGAGCAGTACTTC. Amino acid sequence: CASSRKGQGYEQYF.

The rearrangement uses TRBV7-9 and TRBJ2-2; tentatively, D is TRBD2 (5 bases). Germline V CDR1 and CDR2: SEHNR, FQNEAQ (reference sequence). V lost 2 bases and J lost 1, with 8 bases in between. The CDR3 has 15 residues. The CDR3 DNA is TGTGCCAGCAGCTTATTCGCGGGGAACACCGGGGAGCTGTTTTTT. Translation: CASSLFAGNTGELFF.

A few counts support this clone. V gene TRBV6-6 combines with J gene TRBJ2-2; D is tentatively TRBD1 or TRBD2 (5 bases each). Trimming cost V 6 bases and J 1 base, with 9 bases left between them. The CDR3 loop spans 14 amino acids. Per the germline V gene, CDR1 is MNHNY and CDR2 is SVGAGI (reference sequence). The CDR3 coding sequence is TGTGCCAGCAGACTAGGACAGAACACCGGGGAGCTGTTTTTT. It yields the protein CASRLGQNTGELFF.

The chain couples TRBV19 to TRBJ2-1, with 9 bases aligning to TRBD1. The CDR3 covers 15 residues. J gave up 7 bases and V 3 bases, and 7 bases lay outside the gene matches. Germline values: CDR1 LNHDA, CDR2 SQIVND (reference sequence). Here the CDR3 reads CASSIGQGWWNEQFF. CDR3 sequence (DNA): TGTGCCAGTAGTATCGGACAGGGGTGGTGGAATGAGCAGTTCTTC.

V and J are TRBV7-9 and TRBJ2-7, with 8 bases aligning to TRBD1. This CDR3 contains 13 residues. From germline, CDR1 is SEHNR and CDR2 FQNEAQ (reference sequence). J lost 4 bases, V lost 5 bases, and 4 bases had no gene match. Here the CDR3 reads CASSPWTGYEQYF. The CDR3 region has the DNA TGTGCCAGCAGCCCCTGGACAGGGTACGAGCAGTACTTC.

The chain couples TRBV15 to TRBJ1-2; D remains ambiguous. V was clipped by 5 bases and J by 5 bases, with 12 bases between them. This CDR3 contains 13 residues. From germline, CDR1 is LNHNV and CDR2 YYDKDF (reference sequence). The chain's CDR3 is CATSERGRYGYTF. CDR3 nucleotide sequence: TGTGCCACCAGCGAGAGAGGGCGGTATGGCTACACCTTC.

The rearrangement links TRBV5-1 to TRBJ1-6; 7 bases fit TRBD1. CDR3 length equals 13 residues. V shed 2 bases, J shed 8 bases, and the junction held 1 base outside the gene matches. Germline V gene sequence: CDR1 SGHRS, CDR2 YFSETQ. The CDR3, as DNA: TGCGCCAGCAGCTTCGACAGGGATTCACCCCTCCACTTT. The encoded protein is CASSFDRDSPLHF. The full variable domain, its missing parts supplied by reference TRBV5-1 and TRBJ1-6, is KAGVTQTPRYLIKTRGQQVTLSCSPISGHRSVSWYQQTPGQGLQFLFEYFSETQRNKGNFPGRFSGRQFSNSRSEMNVSTLELGDSALYLCASSFDRDSPLHFGNGTRLTVT.

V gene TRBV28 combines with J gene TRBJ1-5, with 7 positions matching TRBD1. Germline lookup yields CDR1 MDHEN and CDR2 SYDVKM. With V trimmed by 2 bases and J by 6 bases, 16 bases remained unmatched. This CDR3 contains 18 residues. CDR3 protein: CASSLPHFKGASIQPQHF. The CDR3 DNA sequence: TGTGCCAGCAGTTTACCGCATTTCAAGGGGGCATCTATTCAGCCCCAGCATTTT.

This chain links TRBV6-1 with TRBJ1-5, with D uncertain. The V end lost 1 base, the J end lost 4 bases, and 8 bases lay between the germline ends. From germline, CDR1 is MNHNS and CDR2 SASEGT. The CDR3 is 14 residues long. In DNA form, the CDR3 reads TGTGCCAGCAGTGAAGTCTGGGCAAATCAGCCCCAGCATTTT. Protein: CASSEVWANQPQHF.

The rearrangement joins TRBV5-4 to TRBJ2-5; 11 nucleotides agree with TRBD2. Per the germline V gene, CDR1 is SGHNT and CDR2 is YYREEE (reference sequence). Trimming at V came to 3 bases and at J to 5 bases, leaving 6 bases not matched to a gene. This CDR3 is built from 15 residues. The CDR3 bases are TGTGCCAGCAGCTCGGGACTAGCGGCTGGGGAGACCCAGTACTTC. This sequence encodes CASSSGLAAGETQYF.

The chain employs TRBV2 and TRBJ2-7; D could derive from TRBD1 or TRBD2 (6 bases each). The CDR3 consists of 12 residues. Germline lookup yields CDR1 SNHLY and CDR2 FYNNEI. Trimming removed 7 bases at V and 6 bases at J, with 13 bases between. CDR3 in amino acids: CASIREGGEQYF. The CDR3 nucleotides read TGTGCCAGCATCAGAGAGGGGGGCGAGCAGTACTTC.

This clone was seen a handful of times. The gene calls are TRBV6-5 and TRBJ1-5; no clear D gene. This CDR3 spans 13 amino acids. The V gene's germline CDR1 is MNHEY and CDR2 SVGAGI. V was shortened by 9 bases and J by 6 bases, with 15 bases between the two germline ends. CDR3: CARTTSEGQPQHF. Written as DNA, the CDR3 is TGTGCCAGGACCACCTCTGAAGGTCAGCCCCAGCATTTT.

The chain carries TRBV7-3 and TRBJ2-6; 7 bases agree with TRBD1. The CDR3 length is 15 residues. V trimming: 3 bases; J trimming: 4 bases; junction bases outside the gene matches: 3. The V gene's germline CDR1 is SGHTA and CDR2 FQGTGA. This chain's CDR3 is CASSFTGDGANVLTF. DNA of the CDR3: TGTGCCAGCAGCTTTACAGGGGACGGGGCCAACGTCCTGACTTTC.

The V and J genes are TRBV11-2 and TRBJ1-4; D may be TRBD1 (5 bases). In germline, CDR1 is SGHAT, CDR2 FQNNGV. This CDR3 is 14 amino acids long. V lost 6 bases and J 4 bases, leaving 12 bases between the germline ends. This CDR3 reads CASRGDALNEKLFF. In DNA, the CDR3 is TGTGCCAGCAGAGGGGACGCACTTAATGAAAAACTGTTTTTT.

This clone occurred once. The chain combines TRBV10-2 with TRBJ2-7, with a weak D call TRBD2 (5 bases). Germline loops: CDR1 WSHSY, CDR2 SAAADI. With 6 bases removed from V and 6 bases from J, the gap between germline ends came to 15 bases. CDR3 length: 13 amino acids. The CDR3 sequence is CASRGGGLPEQYF. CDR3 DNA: TGCGCCAGCAGGGGCGGAGGCCTCCCCGAGCAGTACTTC.

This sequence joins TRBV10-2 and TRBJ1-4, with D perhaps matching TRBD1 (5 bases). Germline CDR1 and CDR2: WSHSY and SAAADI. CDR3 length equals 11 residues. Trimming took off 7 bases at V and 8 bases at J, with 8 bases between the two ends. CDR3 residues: CASMGGEKLFF. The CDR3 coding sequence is TGCGCCAGCATGGGGGGAGAAAAACTGTTTTTT.

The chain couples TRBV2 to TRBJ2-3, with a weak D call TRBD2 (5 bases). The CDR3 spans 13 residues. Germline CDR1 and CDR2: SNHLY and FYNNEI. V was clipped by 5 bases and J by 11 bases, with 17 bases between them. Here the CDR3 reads CASSLETNAGQYF. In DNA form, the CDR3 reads TGTGCCAGCAGTCTCGAGACCAACGCGGGGCAGTATTTT.

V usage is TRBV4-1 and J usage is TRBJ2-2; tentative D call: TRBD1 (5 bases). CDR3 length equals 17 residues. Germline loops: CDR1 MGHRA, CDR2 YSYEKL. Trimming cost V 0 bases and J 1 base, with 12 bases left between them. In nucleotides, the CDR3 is TGCGCCAGCAGCCAAGAAGGGGCAGTCTTGAACACCGGGGAGCTGTTTTTT. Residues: CASSQEGAVLNTGELFF.

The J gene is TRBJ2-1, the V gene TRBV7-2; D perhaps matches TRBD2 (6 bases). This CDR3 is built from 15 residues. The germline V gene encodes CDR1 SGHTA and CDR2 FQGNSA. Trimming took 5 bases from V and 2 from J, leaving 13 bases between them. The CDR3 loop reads CASSPGRGAYNEQFF. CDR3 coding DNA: TGTGCCAGCAGCCCCGGCCGCGGGGCCTACAATGAGCAGTTCTTC.

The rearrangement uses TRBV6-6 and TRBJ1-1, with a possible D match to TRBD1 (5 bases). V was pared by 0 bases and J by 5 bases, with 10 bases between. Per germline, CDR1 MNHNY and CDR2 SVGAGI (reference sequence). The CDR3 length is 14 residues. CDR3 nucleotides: TGTGCCAGCAGTTACTCAAGGGGAAGTACTGAAGCTTTCTTT. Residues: CASSYSRGSTEAFF.

The CDR3 DNA reads TGCGCCAGCAGTGTTGGGACGGGAGTATCTTATTTGTACAATGAGCAGTTCTTC. Amino acid sequence: CASSVGTGVSYLYNEQFF. The chain joins TRBV10-1 to TRBJ2-1, with D possibly being TRBD2 (6 bases). Trimming removed 4 bases from V and 4 bases from J, with 23 bases in between. CDR1 and CDR2 from the germline V gene are WNHNN and SYGVQD (reference sequence). CDR3 length: 18 residues.